These T cell receptor beta chains were read from a single sample in a study of blood T cell repertoires in COVID-19. The protocol was immunoSEQ multiplex PCR, while the TCRdb copy is restricted to in-frame clones and leaves out a portion. The sample contains about 310,000 clones, roughly 87% of which appear only once. The sample consisted of PBMCs or T cells enriched from blood (not recorded which). These receptors all stem from a woman between 18 and 29 years old who had recovered from COVID-19. Both conserved end residues are part of each CDR3. D genes are given only for firm matches. Some rows mark clone size as missing; the rest say once, few, many or name a class of expanded clone.

D gene,V gene,J gene,clone size,CDR3 protein,CDR3 DNA
.,TRBV2,TRBJ1-1,.,CASSKTENTEAFF,TGTGCCAGCAGTAAGACAGAGAACACTGAAGCTTTCTTT
.,TRBV28,TRBJ1-5,.,CATQGNPNQPQHF,TGTGCCACTCAGGGTAACCCTAATCAGCCCCAGCATTTT
TRBD2,TRBV6-1,TRBJ2-7,.,CASSETSGGASYEQYF,TGTGCCAGCAGTGAAACCAGCGGGGGGGCCAGCTACGAGCAGTACTTC
TRBD1,TRBV4-3,TRBJ1-2,.,CASSQDSGQGIGGGGYTF,TGCGCCAGCAGCCAAGATAGTGGACAGGGCATCGGAGGGGGTGGCTACACCTTC
TRBD1,TRBV14,TRBJ1-2,once,CASSSTGTGKYYGYTF,TGTGCCAGCAGCTCAACCGGGACAGGGAAATACTATGGCTACACCTTC
.,TRBV7-6,TRBJ1-1,.,CASSLAGRDTEAFF,TGTGCCAGCAGCTTAGCAGGGAGGGACACTGAAGCTTTCTTT
TRBD1,TRBV18,TRBJ1-2,.,CASSQGDRAYGYTF,TGTGCCAGCTCACAGGGGGACAGGGCCTATGGCTACACCTTC
TRBD1,TRBV28,TRBJ2-7,.,CASSLMDRGVHEQYF,TGTGCCAGCAGTTTAATGGACAGGGGTGTCCACGAGCAGTACTTC
.,TRBV5-6,TRBJ1-1,.,CASSSGYDEAFF,TGTGCCAGCAGCTCAGGGTACGATGAAGCTTTCTTT
.,TRBV9,TRBJ2-1,.,CASSPGDLHFNEQFF,TGTGCCAGCAGCCCCGGGGACTTGCATTTCAATGAGCAGTTCTTC
TRBD2,TRBV11-1,TRBJ2-3,few,CASSRGGSDTQYF,TGTGCCAGCAGCCGCGGGGGTTCAGATACGCAGTATTTT
TRBD2,TRBV24-1,TRBJ2-1,.,CATQPSGAYNEQFF,TGTGCCACCCAGCCTAGCGGGGCCTACAATGAGCAGTTCTTC
.,TRBV13,TRBJ2-2,.,CASRPGVTGELFF,TGTGCCAGCAGGCCAGGGGTCACCGGGGAGCTGTTTTTT
.,TRBV7-7,TRBJ1-4,once,CASSEGPKGKEKLFF,TGTGCCAGCAGCGAAGGACCCAAGGGGAAGGAAAAACTGTTTTTT
TRBD1,TRBV27,TRBJ1-1,.,CASSYGTVNTEAFF,TGTGCCAGCAGCTATGGGACAGTAAACACTGAAGCTTTCTTT
.,TRBV7-2,TRBJ2-4,.,CASSPNLGLVKNIQYF,TGTGCCAGCAGCCCTAACCTTGGGCTGGTCAAAAACATTCAGTACTTC
.,TRBV9,TRBJ1-2,.,CASSYEQENYGYTF,TGTGCCAGCAGCTACGAACAGGAGAACTATGGCTACACCTTC
TRBD1,TRBV24-1,TRBJ1-5,.,CATSDRGQGVNQPQHF,TGTGCCACCAGTGACCGGGGACAGGGGGTGAATCAGCCCCAGCATTTT
TRBD1,TRBV2,TRBJ1-6,once,CASRPDRGFSPLHF,TGTGCCAGCAGGCCGGACAGGGGATTCTCACCCCTCCACTTT
.,TRBV4-1,TRBJ1-2,.,CASSQVSGIGYGYTF,TGCGCCAGCAGCCAAGTTTCGGGGATAGGCTATGGCTACACCTTC
.,TRBV7-2,TRBJ1-1,.,CASSLIQSEAFF,TGTGCCAGCAGTCTTATACAATCTGAAGCTTTCTTT
TRBD1,TRBV4-2,TRBJ2-4,.,CASSQDTGGASNIQYF,TGTGCCAGCAGCCAAGACACAGGGGGCGCGAGCAACATTCAGTACTTC
TRBD1,TRBV19,TRBJ1-2,.,CASSILGTGQENGYTF,TGTGCCAGTAGTATTTTAGGGACAGGTCAAGAGAATGGCTACACCTTC
TRBD1,TRBV19,TRBJ1-1,.,CASRKTQQGIEAFF,TGTGCCAGTAGAAAAACCCAACAGGGGATTGAAGCTTTCTTT
.,TRBV19,TRBJ1-1,.,CASNWEFLSGRTEAFF,TGTGCCAGTAATTGGGAATTTTTATCAGGGAGGACTGAAGCTTTCTTT
.,TRBV4-1,TRBJ1-1,few,CASSRTPGMNTEAFF,TGCGCCAGCAGCCGGACACCCGGTATGAACACTGAAGCTTTCTTT
.,TRBV5-1,TRBJ1-1,once,CASSLGPGNTEAFF,TGCGCCAGCAGCTTAGGCCCAGGTAACACTGAAGCTTTCTTT
.,TRBV5-1,TRBJ1-6,.,CASSLVSWEFGNNSPLHF,TGCGCCAGCAGCTTGGTATCGTGGGAGTTTGGGAATAATTCACCCCTCCACTTT
TRBD1,TRBV7-2,TRBJ1-3,.,CASSPQGTSGNTIYF,TGTGCCAGCAGCCCACAGGGGACCTCTGGAAACACCATATATTTT
.,TRBV27,TRBJ1-2,once,CASSLLPRRGNGYTF,TGTGCCAGCAGTTTATTACCCCGACGGGGGAATGGCTACACCTTC
.,TRBV19,TRBJ1-2,.,CASSIASYGYTF,TGTGCCAGTAGTATAGCGTCCTATGGCTACACCTTC
TRBD1,TRBV19,TRBJ1-1,.,CASSSRTGHTEAFF,TGTGCCAGTAGTTCCCGGACAGGGCACACTGAAGCTTTCTTT
TRBD1,TRBV25-1,TRBJ2-1,.,CASSVWTGGSNEQFF,TGTGCCAGCAGTGTCTGGACAGGGGGAAGCAATGAGCAGTTCTTC
.,TRBV6-5,TRBJ1-4,.,CASTGGVGEKLFF,TGTGCCAGCACGGGAGGGGTTGGGGAAAAACTGTTTTTT
TRBD1,TRBV5-1,TRBJ1-6,.,CASSPATGVEDSPLHF,TGCGCCAGCAGCCCGGCAACAGGGGTTGAGGATTCACCCCTCCACTTT
TRBD1,TRBV5-1,TRBJ1-4,.,CASSEGTGATNEKLFF,TGCGCCAGCAGCGAGGGGACAGGAGCAACTAATGAAAAACTGTTTTTT
.,TRBV5-1,TRBJ1-1,.,CASSYVQGLGNTEAFF,TGCGCCAGCAGCTATGTACAGGGTTTGGGGAACACTGAAGCTTTCTTT
TRBD1,TRBV5-1,TRBJ2-5,.,CASSPRGRGETQYF,TGCGCCAGCAGCCCGAGGGGGCGTGGGGAGACCCAGTACTTC
TRBD1,TRBV9,TRBJ1-6,.,CASSEGAWDSPLHF,TGTGCCAGCAGCGAGGGGGCTTGGGATTCACCCCTCCACTTT
.,TRBV27,TRBJ1-6,.,CASSFKSNRVNSPLHF,TGTGCCAGCAGTTTTAAATCGAACAGGGTGAATTCACCCCTCCACTTT
TRBD1,TRBV7-9,TRBJ1-2,.,CASSRRGQGFGYTF,TGTGCCAGCAGCCGAAGGGGACAGGGGTTTGGCTACACCTTC
.,TRBV2,TRBJ2-5,.,CASSAQGTEETQYF,TGTGCCAGCAGTGCTCAGGGGACGGAAGAGACCCAGTACTTC
.,TRBV6-5,TRBJ2-3,.,CASSYIGFPTDTQYF,TGTGCCAGCAGTTACATCGGGTTCCCAACAGATACGCAGTATTTT
.,TRBV19,TRBJ1-2,.,CASSIAAGKNYGYTF,TGTGCCAGTAGTATAGCGGCAGGGAAGAACTATGGCTACACCTTC
.,TRBV4-2,TRBJ1-6,.,CASSQVPFGRGDSPLHF,TGTGCCAGCAGCCAAGTCCCTTTCGGCAGGGGAGATTCACCCCTCCACTTT
.,TRBV9,TRBJ1-2,.,CASSVLLTDPSGYTF,TGTGCCAGCAGCGTACTCCTGACAGACCCTTCTGGCTACACCTTC
TRBD2,TRBV7-3,TRBJ2-1,.,CASSPHGTSGIYNEQFF,TGTGCCAGCAGCCCCCACGGGACTAGCGGGATTTACAATGAGCAGTTCTTC